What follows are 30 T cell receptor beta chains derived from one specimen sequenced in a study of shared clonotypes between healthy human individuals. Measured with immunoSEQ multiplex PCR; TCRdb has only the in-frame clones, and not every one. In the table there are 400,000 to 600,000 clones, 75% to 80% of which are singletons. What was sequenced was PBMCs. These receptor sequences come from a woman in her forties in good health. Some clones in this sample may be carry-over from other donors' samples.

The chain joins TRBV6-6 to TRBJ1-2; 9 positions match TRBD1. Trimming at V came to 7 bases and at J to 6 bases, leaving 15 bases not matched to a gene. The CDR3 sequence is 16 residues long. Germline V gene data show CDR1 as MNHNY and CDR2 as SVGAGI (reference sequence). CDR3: CASNSELGQGFDGYTF. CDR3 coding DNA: TGTGCCAGCAACTCGGAACTGGGACAGGGATTCGATGGCTACACCTTC.

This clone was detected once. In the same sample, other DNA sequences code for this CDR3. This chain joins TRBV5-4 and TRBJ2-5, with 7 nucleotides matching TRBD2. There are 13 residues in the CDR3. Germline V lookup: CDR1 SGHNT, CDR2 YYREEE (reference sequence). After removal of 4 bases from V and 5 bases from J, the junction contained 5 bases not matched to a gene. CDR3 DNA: TGTGCCAGCAGCCTCGGCGGGGGTGAGACCCAGTACTTC. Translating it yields CASSLGGGETQYF.

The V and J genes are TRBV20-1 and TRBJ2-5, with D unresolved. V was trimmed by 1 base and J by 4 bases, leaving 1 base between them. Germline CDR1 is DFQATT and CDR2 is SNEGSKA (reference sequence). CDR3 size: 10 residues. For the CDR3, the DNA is TGCAGTGCTAGAGTAGAGACCCAGTACTTC. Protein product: CSARVETQYF.

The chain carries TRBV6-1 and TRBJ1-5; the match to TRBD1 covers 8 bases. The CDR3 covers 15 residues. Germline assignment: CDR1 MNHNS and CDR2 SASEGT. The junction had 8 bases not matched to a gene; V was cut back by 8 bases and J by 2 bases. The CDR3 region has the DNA TGTGCCAGCGCCTGGGACAGGCGGGGCAATCAGCCCCAGCATTTT. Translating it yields CASAWDRRGNQPQHF.

The CDR3 DNA is TGTGCCAGCAGCTCACCTCGAGGACTAGGTGCAGATACGCAGTATTTT. Encoded protein: CASSSPRGLGADTQYF. The chain carries TRBV7-2 and TRBJ2-3, with TRBD2 matching 7 bases. The V gene's germline CDR1 is SGHTA and CDR2 FQGNSA. J lost 4 bases, V lost 4 bases, and 11 bases had no gene match. There are 16 residues in the CDR3. The full variable domain, completed using reference TRBV7-2 and TRBJ2-3, is GAGVSQSPSNKVTEKGKDVELRCDPISGHTALYWYRQSLGQGLEFLIYFQGNSAPDKSGLPSDRFSAERTGGSVSTLTIQRTQQEDSAVYLCASSSPRGLGADTQYFGPGTRLTVL.

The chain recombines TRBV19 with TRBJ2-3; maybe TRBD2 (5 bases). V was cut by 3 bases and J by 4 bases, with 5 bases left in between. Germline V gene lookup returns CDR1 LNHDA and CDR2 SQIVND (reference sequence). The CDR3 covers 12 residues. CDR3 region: CASSMRADTQYF. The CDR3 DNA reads TGTGCCAGTAGTATGAGGGCAGATACGCAGTATTTT.

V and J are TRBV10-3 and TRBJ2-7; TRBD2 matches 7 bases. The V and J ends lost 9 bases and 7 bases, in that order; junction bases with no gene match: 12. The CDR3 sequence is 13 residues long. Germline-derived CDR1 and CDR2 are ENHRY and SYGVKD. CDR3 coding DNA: TGTGCCATGGCCCGGGACTACGCTGGAGAGCAGTACTTC. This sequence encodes CAMARDYAGEQYF.

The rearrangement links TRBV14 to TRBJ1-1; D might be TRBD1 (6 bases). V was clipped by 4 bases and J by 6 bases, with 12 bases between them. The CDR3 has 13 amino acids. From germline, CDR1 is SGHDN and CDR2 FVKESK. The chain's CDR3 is CASSPQGWAEAFF. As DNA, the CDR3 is TGTGCCAGCAGCCCACAGGGTTGGGCTGAAGCTTTCTTT.

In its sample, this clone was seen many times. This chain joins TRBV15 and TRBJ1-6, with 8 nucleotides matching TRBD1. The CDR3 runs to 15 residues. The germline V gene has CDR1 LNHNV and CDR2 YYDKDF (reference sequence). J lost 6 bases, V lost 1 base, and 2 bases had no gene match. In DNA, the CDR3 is TGTGCCACCAGCAGAGGGACAGGGCGTAATTCACCCCTCCACTTT. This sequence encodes CATSRGTGRNSPLHF.

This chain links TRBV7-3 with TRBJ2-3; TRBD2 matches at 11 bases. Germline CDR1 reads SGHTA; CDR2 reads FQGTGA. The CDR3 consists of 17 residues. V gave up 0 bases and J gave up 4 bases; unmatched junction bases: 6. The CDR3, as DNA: TGTGCCAGCAGCTTAACTAGCGGGAGGGCTCGGGCAGATACGCAGTATTTT. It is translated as CASSLTSGRARADTQYF. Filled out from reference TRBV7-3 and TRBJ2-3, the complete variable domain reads GAGVSQTPSNKVTEKGKYVELRCDPISGHTALYWYRQSLGQGPEFLIYFQGTGAADDSGLPNDRFFAVRPEGSVSTLKIQRTERGDSAVYLCASSLTSGRARADTQYFGPGTRLTVL.

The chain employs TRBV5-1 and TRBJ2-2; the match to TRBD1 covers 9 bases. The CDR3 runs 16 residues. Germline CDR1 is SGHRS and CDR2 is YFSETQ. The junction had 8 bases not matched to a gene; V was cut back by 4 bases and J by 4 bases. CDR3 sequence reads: CASSPGTGTGTGELFF. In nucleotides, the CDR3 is TGCGCCAGCAGCCCTGGGACAGGGACGGGCACCGGGGAGCTGTTTTTT.

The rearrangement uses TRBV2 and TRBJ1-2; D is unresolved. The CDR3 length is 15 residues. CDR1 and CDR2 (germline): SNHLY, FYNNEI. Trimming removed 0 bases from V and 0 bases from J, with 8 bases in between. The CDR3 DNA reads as TGTGCCAGCAGTGAAGCGGGCACGACTAACTATGGCTACACCTTC. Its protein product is CASSEAGTTNYGYTF.

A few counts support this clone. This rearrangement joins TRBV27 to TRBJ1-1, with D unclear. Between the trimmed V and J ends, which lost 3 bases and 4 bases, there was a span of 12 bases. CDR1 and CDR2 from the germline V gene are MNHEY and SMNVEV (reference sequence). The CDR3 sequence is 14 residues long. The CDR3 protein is CASSFWGEGTEAFF. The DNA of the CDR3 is TGTGCCAGCAGTTTTTGGGGTGAGGGCACTGAAGCTTTCTTT.

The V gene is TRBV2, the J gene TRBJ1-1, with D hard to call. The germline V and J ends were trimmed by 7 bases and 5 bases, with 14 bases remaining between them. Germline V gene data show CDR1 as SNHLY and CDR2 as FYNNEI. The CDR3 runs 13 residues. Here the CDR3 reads CASTPNSETEAFF. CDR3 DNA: TGTGCCAGCACCCCGAACAGTGAAACTGAAGCTTTCTTT.

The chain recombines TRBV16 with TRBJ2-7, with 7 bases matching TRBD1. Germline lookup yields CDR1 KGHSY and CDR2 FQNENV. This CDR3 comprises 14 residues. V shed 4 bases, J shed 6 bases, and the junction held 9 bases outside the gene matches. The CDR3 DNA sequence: TGTGCCAGCAGCCGAAGTCAGGGGGTTGGCGAGCAGTACTTC. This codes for CASSRSQGVGEQYF.

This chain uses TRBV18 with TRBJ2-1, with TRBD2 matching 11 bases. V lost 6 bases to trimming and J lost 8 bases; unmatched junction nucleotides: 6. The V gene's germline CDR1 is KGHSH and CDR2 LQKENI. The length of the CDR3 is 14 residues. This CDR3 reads CASSVTSGEYEQFF. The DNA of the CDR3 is TGTGCCAGCTCCGTGACTAGCGGGGAATATGAGCAGTTCTTC. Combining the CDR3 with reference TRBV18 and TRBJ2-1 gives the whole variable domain NAGVMQNPRHLVRRRGQEARLRCSPMKGHSHVYWYRQLPEEGLKFMVYLQKENIIDESGMPKERFSAEFPKEGPSILRIQQVVRGDSAAYFCASSVTSGEYEQFFGPGTRLTVL.

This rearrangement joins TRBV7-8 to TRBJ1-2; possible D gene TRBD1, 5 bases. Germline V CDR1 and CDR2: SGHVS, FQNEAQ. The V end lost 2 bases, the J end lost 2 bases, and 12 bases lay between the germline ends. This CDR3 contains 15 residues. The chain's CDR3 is CASSLSGASNYGYTF. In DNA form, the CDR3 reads TGTGCCAGCAGCTTATCTGGGGCTTCAAACTATGGCTACACCTTC.

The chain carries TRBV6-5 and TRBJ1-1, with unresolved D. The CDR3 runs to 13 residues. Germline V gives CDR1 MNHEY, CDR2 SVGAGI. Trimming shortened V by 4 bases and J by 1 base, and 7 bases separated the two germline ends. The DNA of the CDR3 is TGTGCCAGCAGTTTTACGGGGAACACTGAAGCTTTCTTT. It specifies CASSFTGNTEAFF.

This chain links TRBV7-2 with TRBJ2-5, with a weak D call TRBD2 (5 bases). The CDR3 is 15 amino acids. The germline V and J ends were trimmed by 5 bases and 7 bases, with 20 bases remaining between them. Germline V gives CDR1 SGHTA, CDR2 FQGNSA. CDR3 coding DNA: TGTGCCAGCAGCCCCTCCCCCGGGGTCACTTGGACCCAGTACTTC. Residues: CASSPSPGVTWTQYF.

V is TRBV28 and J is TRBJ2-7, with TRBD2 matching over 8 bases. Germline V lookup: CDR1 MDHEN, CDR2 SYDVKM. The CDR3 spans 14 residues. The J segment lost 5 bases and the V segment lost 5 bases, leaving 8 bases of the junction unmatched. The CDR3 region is CASSRSGIRNEQYF. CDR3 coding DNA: TGTGCCAGCAGTCGTAGCGGGATAAGGAACGAGCAGTACTTC.

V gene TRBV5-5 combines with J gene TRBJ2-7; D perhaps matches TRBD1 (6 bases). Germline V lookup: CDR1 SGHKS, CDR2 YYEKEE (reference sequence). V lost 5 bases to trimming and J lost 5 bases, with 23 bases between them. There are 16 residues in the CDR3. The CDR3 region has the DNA TGTGCCAGCAGTCCCTTGGGTAACAGGGCTTTCAACGAGCAGTACTTC. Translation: CASSPLGNRAFNEQYF.

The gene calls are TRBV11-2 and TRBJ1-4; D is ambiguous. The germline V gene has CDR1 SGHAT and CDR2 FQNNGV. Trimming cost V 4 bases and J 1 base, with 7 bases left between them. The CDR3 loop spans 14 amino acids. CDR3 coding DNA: TGTGCCAGCAGCTCCAGGCAAACTAATGAAAAACTGTTTTTT. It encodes CASSSRQTNEKLFF.

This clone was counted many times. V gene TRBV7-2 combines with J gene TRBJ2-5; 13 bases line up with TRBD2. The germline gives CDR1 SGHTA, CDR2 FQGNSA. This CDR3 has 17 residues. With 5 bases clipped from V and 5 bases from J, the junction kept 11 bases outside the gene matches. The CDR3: CASSRIRTSGSSETQYF. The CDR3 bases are TGTGCCAGCAGCCGAATCAGGACTAGCGGGAGTAGTGAGACCCAGTACTTC.

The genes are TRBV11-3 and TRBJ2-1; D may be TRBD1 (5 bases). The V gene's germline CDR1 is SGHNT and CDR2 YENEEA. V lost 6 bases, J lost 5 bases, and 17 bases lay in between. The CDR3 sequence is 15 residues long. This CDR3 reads CASSQLPTANNEQFF. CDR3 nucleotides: TGTGCCAGCAGTCAGCTTCCGACAGCAAACAATGAGCAGTTCTTC.

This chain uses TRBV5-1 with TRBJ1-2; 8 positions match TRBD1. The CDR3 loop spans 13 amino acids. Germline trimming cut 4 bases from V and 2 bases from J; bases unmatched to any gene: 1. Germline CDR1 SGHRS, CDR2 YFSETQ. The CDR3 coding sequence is TGCGCCAGCAGCGGACAGGGAAACTATGGCTACACCTTC. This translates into CASSGQGNYGYTF.

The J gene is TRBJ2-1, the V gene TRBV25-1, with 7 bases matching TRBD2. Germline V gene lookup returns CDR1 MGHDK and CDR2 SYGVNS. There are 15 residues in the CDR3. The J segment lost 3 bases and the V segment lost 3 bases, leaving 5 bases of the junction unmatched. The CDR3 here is CASSDLAELYNEQFF. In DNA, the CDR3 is TGTGCCAGCAGTGATCTAGCGGAGCTCTACAATGAGCAGTTCTTC.

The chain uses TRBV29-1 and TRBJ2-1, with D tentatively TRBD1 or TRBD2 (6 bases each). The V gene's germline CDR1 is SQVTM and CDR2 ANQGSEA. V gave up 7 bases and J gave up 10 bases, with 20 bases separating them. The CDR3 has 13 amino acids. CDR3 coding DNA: TGCAGCGGATATTTACGGGGGCCCAGGGAGCAGTTCTTC. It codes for CSGYLRGPREQFF.

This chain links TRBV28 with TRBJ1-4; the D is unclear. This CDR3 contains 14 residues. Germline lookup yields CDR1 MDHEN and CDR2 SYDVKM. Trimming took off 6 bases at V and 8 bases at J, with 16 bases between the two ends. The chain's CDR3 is CASRGPTGGEKLFF. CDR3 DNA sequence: TGTGCCAGCAGGGGCCCTACCGGAGGGGAAAAACTGTTTTTT.

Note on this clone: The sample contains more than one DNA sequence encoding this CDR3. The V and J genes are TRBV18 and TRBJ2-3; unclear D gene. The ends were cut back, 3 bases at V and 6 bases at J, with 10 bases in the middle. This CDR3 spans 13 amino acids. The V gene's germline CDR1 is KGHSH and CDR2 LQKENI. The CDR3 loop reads CASSPPSADTQYF. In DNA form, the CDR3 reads TGTGCCAGCTCACCTCCTTCCGCGGATACGCAGTATTTT.

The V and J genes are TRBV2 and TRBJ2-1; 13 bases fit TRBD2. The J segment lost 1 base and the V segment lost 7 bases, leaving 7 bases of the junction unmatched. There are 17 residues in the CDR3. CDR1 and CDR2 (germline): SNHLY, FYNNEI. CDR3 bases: TGTGCCAGCAAAGGAGGACTAGCGGGAGTTTCCTACAATGAGCAGTTCTTC. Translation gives CASKGGLAGVSYNEQFF.